This TCR beta chain originates from a study of cytomegalovirus exposure and HLA in healthy donors. PCR primers comprised 60 Vbeta and 13 Jbeta primers. Generated by immunoSEQ multiplex PCR, the TCRdb table keeps only in-frame clones and is missing some. The sample holds about 130,000 clones, roughly 88% seen once. This CDR3 spans 13 amino acids. Trimming shortened V by 3 bases and J by 0 bases, and 3 bases separated the two germline ends. Germline-derived CDR1 and CDR2 are SGHTA and FQGNSA. This clonotype was sampled from a boy under 18 in good health and CMV-seronegative. Input material: PBMCs. The rearrangement joins TRBV7-2 to TRBJ1-5; no clear D. CDR3 DNA sequence: TGTGCCAGCAGCTTGAGTAGCAATCAGCCCCAGCATTTT. Amino acids: CASSLSSNQPQHF.